Each of the 8 T cell receptor beta chains below was sequenced from the same sample in a study of blood T cell repertoires in COVID-19. Profiling relied on immunoSEQ multiplex PCR, and the TCRdb table lists in-frame clones only, not all of them. The data contain approximately 180,000 clones, roughly four fifths of them singletons. Sample: peripheral blood. The receptors come from an elderly woman with COVID-19, enrolled during active disease.

Only one count was recorded for this clone. The V and J genes are TRBV5-4 and TRBJ1-6; a possible D gene is TRBD1 (6 bases). Per germline, CDR1 SGHNT and CDR2 YYREEE (reference sequence). Between the trimmed V and J ends, which lost 4 bases and 9 bases, there was a span of 17 bases. The CDR3 runs to 15 residues. The CDR3 loop reads CASSGQPSAGSPLHF. The CDR3 region has the DNA TGTGCCAGCAGCGGACAGCCCTCGGCCGGTTCACCCCTCCACTTT.

V usage is TRBV2 and J usage is TRBJ1-2, with 9 nucleotides matching TRBD1. The CDR3 has 17 residues. Unmatched junction bases numbered 15, after V lost 7 bases and J lost 3 bases. Germline V gene lookup returns CDR1 SNHLY and CDR2 FYNNEI. The CDR3 protein is CASTRPGTGMRDYGYTF. The CDR3 coding sequence is TGTGCCAGCACGCGTCCCGGGACAGGGATGAGGGACTATGGCTACACCTTC.

The chain employs TRBV29-1 and TRBJ1-1; D gene unclear. From germline, CDR1 is SQVTM and CDR2 ANQGSEA. This CDR3 has 13 amino acids. Deletions cut 2 bases from V and 0 bases from J, with 7 bases between. The CDR3 region is CSVETPMNTEAFF. In nucleotides, the CDR3 is TGCAGCGTTGAAACACCGATGAACACTGAAGCTTTCTTT.

This clone turned up a few times. In nucleotides, the CDR3 is TGTGCCAGCAGCTTTTATAGCGGGGGGGAAGAGACCCAGTACTTC. It codes for CASSFYSGGEETQYF. The chain combines TRBV7-9 with TRBJ2-5, with 11 bases matching TRBD2. CDR1 and CDR2 from the germline V gene are SEHNR and FQNEAQ (reference sequence). Germline trimming cut 3 bases from V and 3 bases from J; bases unmatched to any gene: 3. The CDR3 totals 15 residues.

The rearrangement joins TRBV29-1 to TRBJ2-3; D unclear. Trimming cost V 2 bases and J 1 base, with 10 bases left between them. CDR1 and CDR2 (germline): SQVTM, ANQGSEA. The CDR3 loop spans 14 amino acids. The CDR3 DNA sequence: TGCAGCGTTGAAAATCCAGTTGGCACAGATACGCAGTATTTT. It is translated as CSVENPVGTDTQYF.

The V call is TRBV6-5, the J call TRBJ1-5; D is unresolved. CDR1 is MNHEY, CDR2 SVGAGI, per germline. The CDR3 totals 13 residues. V dropped 6 bases and J dropped 4 bases, with 10 bases sitting between them. The DNA for the CDR3 is TGTGCCAGCAGGAGAAAATCAAATCAGCCCCAGCATTTT. Its protein product is CASRRKSNQPQHF.

The DNA of the CDR3 is TGTGCCAGCAGCCGCCAGCTAATCAGCGGGGGGAACACCGGGGAGCTGTTTTTT. This encodes CASSRQLISGGNTGELFF. This chain uses TRBV4-2 with TRBJ2-2; 8 bases are shared with TRBD2. The V and J ends lost 4 bases and 1 base, in that order; junction bases with no gene match: 11. This CDR3 has 18 residues. In germline, CDR1 is LGHNA, CDR2 YNFKEQ.

The genes are TRBV7-3 and TRBJ2-2; perhaps TRBD2 as D (5 bases). Trimming removed 4 bases from V and 6 bases from J, with 9 bases in between. The germline V gene encodes CDR1 SGHTA and CDR2 FQGTGA. The CDR3 loop spans 13 amino acids. CDR3 sequence: CASSSGGPGELFF. CDR3 coding DNA: TGTGCCAGCAGCTCCGGAGGTCCCGGGGAGCTGTTTTTT.